Described below is a single T cell receptor (beta chain) sequence and its context. The data derive from a study of blood T cell repertoires in COVID-19. Study context: In each case, the material was cDNA or gDNA derived from T cells, B-cell-depleted T cells, or PBMCs.

CDR3 size: 13 residues. The V end was cut by 7 bases, the J end by 3 bases, with 11 bases between. Germline CDR1 and CDR2: MRHNA and SNTAGT. Measured with immunoSEQ multiplex PCR; TCRdb has only the in-frame clones, and not every one. Found here are 70,000 or so clones, roughly 86% of them singletons; the top ten hold around 3.9%. This TCR derives from a man in his sixties or seventies with active COVID-19. V usage is TRBV6-4 and J usage is TRBJ2-3; tentative D call: TRBD1 (5 bases). The material sequenced was peripheral blood. This chain's CDR3 is CASNRQPTDTQYF. CDR3 bases: TGTGCCAGCAACCGACAGCCTACAGATACGCAGTATTTT.